The T cell receptor beta chain under discussion was sequenced for a study of T cell responses to AZD1222 COVID-19 vaccine. At the level of the study: Analysis merged second doses at about 4 or about 12 weeks. Study-level results: Clonal diversity was possibly underestimated; the donors were predominantly white British and more often female. The breadth and depth of Spike-specific TCRs increased once two AZD1222 doses had been given.

This CDR3 spans 14 amino acids. The germline CDR1 and CDR2 sequences are KGHDR and SFDVKD. Trimming removed 2 bases at V and 4 bases at J, with 10 bases between. TCRdb's copy holds only in-frame clones and misses some; the assay was immunoSEQ multiplex PCR. The sample yields more than 110,000 clones, about 90% seen once. This clone appeared once. Its antigen is still unknown. The TCR comes from an adult in good health. The chain joins TRBV24-1 to TRBJ1-2; D might be TRBD1 (6 bases). The source material was peripheral blood, sampled on day 0 of AZD1222 vaccination. DNA for the CDR3: TGTGCCACCAGTGATTCACAGGGCGGCTATGGCTACACCTTC. Its translation is CATSDSQGGYGYTF.